This TCR beta chain was retrieved from a study of T cell repertoires in ileal Crohn's disease. On the study more broadly: Surgery for a complication: stricturing in approximately 60%, penetrating in about 39%. About half received postoperative treatment, some ten with thiopurines and 15 to 20 anti-TNF. Study-wide points: Sorted CD8 T cells held more high-frequency clones than CD4. Clonal expansions were more frequent in active smokers than non-smokers at surgery.

Worth noting for this clone: Its antigen is undetermined.

The CDR3 runs to 18 residues. CDR1 and CDR2 (germline): SGHAT, FQDESV (reference sequence). V lost 5 bases and J 4 bases, leaving 27 bases between the germline ends. Sequencing was performed with immunoSEQ multiplex PCR; in TCRdb, only in-frame clones are kept and a portion is missing. The repertoire has thousands of clones, around 84% of them found once; the top ten carry 9.5% to 15%. The chain links TRBV11-1 to TRBJ2-7, with a possible D match to TRBD1 (5 bases). The TCR was taken from an adult with Crohn's disease. Sequences were obtained from ileal tissue. The CDR3 bases are TGTGCCAGCAGCCCCCTACCCGGGCAGGGATTGAAACGGTACGAGCAGTACTTC. Amino acid sequence: CASSPLPGQGLKRYEQYF.